The TCR beta chain under discussion was sequenced for a study of cytomegalovirus exposure and HLA in healthy donors. The PCR contained 60 Vbeta and 13 Jbeta primers. The protocol was immunoSEQ multiplex PCR, while the TCRdb copy is restricted to in-frame clones and leaves out a portion. The profile covers about 160,000 clones, with 77% appearing a single time and about 1.4% taken by the ten largest. In the case of this clone: What it binds is unknown.

Whole-study results and caveats: Confirmation in vitro established that a few CMV-associated chains were specific for CMV antigens. Information on immune exposure was restricted to one variable (CMV serostatus).

CDR3 length: 13 residues. Germline V CDR1 and CDR2: LNHDA, SQIVND (reference sequence). Trimming removed 7 bases at V and 1 base at J, with 10 bases between. This chain connects TRBV19 to TRBJ1-1; possibly TRBD1 for D (6 bases). Sample: PBMCs. This TCR was recovered from a woman in her thirties in good health and CMV-seronegative. The CDR3 DNA is TGTGCCAGTACCTTGACAGGGAACACTGAAGCTTTCTTT. It specifies CASTLTGNTEAFF.